Below, 31 T cell receptor beta chains from the same sample are listed, as sequenced in a study of cytomegalovirus exposure and HLA in healthy donors. In the PCR, 60 Vbeta and 13 Jbeta primers were used. Generated by immunoSEQ multiplex PCR, the TCRdb table keeps only in-frame clones and is missing some. The sample lists 150,000 or so clones, 75% occurring once. Sequenced material: PBMCs. Receptors were obtained from a man aged 30 to 45 in good health and CMV-seronegative.

The chain is built from TRBV6-5 and TRBJ2-7, with a possible D match to TRBD1 (6 bases). The V gene lost 6 bases and the J gene lost 0 bases, with 15 bases spanning the gap. The V gene's germline CDR1 is MNHEY and CDR2 SVGAGI. This CDR3 is 15 amino acids long. The DNA of the CDR3 is TGTGCCAGCAGCCGGGGACACCCGAGCTCCTACGAGCAGTACTTC. Protein sequence: CASSRGHPSSYEQYF.

The chain couples TRBV18 to TRBJ1-5; D is possibly TRBD1 (6 bases). Looked up from germline, CDR1 is KGHSH and CDR2 is LQKENI. Trimming left V 0 bases short and J 7 bases short, with 10 bases between. This CDR3 comprises 14 residues. The CDR3 bases are TGTGCCAGCTCACCACCGCAGGGGAGACAGCCCCAGCATTTT. Protein: CASSPPQGRQPQHF.

This chain uses TRBV28 with TRBJ2-1, with 7 bases identical to TRBD1. Germline V CDR1 and CDR2: MDHEN, SYDVKM. V lost 6 bases and J lost 7; bases outside the gene matches: 6. The CDR3 totals 13 residues. The CDR3 sequence: CASRWTGRNEQFF. CDR3 coding DNA: TGTGCCAGCAGGTGGACAGGAAGAAATGAGCAGTTCTTC.

The chain employs TRBV7-9 and TRBJ1-3; no definite D call. Germline assignment: CDR1 SEHNR and CDR2 FQNEAQ (reference sequence). Trimming stripped 2 bases from V and 4 bases from J, with 9 bases between. This CDR3 is 14 amino acids long. CDR3 sequence (DNA): TGTGCCAGCAGCTTAACTACTTCAGGAAACACCATATATTTT. Residues: CASSLTTSGNTIYF.

This clone was recorded a few times. The V gene is TRBV5-1, the J gene TRBJ1-3, with 8 nucleotides matching TRBD1. The junction had 6 bases not matched to a gene; V was cut back by 4 bases and J by 0 bases. This CDR3 spans 16 amino acids. The germline gives CDR1 SGHRS, CDR2 YFSETQ. DNA of the CDR3: TGCGCCAGCAGCGACAGGGGAGTTCTCTCTGGAAACACCATATATTTT. It translates to CASSDRGVLSGNTIYF.

For this clone: The same CDR3 arises from other DNA sequences in this sample as well. The J gene is TRBJ2-5, the V gene TRBV27, with 12 bases identical to TRBD2. This CDR3 spans 15 amino acids. J gave up 5 bases and V 5 bases, and 6 bases lay outside the gene matches. CDR1 and CDR2 from the germline V gene are MNHEY and SMNVEV (reference sequence). The CDR3 region has the DNA TGTGCCAGCAGTAGGACTAGCGGGATAGGTGAGACCCAGTACTTC. This encodes CASSRTSGIGETQYF.

The chain links TRBV11-3 to TRBJ2-2; 9 bases match TRBD1. Per germline, CDR1 SGHNT and CDR2 YENEEA. V trimming: 5 bases; J trimming: 7 bases; junction bases outside the gene matches: 5. There are 14 residues in the CDR3. CDR3 bases: TGTGCCAGCAGCCCAAGGACAGGGGACGGGGAGCTGTTTTTT. Translating gives CASSPRTGDGELFF. The full variable domain, completed using reference TRBV11-3 and TRBJ2-2, is EAGVVQSPRYKIIEKKQPVAFWCNPISGHNTLYWYLQNLGQGPELLIRYENEEAVDDSQLPKDRFSAERLKGVDSTLKIQPAELGDSAVYLCASSPRTGDGELFFGEGSRLTVL.

This clone was seen a single time. The chain uses TRBV11-2 and TRBJ2-3; TRBD2 agrees at 12 bases. Germline values: CDR1 SGHAT, CDR2 FQNNGV. The CDR3 is 19 amino acids. The V gene end was trimmed by 6 bases and the J gene end by 2 bases; junction bases not matched to a gene: 15. The CDR3: CASSLYPGLAGILTDTQYF. The CDR3 DNA sequence: TGTGCCAGCAGTTTATACCCCGGACTAGCGGGGATACTCACAGATACGCAGTATTTT. The whole variable domain, remainder taken from reference TRBV11-2 and TRBJ2-3, is EAGVAQSPRYKIIEKRQSVAFWCNPISGHATLYWYQQILGQGPKLLIQFQNNGVVDDSQLPKDRFSAERLKGVDSTLKIQPAKLEDSAVYLCASSLYPGLAGILTDTQYFGPGTRLTVL.

The J gene is TRBJ2-1, the V gene TRBV27; 8 bases line up with TRBD2. Losses at the gene ends were 8 bases for V and 6 bases for J; bases not matched to a gene: 12. Germline values: CDR1 MNHEY, CDR2 SMNVEV (reference sequence). The CDR3 loop spans 15 amino acids. The CDR3 nucleotides are TGTGCCAGCGGTCTTAGCGGGATAATTTCCAATGAGCAGTTCTTC. Translated: CASGLSGIISNEQFF.

V gene TRBV11-3 combines with J gene TRBJ2-5; 8 positions agree with TRBD2. CDR1 is SGHNT and CDR2 is YENEEA in the germline V gene. With 5 bases clipped from V and 1 base from J, the junction kept 3 bases outside the gene matches. CDR3 length equals 14 residues. CDR3 amino acids: CASSARGGQETQYF. In DNA, the CDR3 is TGTGCCAGCAGCGCTCGGGGGGGCCAAGAGACCCAGTACTTC.

The V gene is TRBV7-9, the J gene TRBJ1-2; 9 bases fit TRBD1. This CDR3 contains 13 residues. Losses at the gene ends were 5 bases for V and 8 bases for J; bases not matched to a gene: 6. Germline V gives CDR1 SEHNR, CDR2 FQNEAQ (reference sequence). CDR3 in DNA: TGTGCCAGCAGCCCGTGGACAGGGGTAGGCTACACCTTC. Protein: CASSPWTGVGYTF. Based on the CDR3 plus reference TRBV7-9 and TRBJ1-2, the full variable domain is DTGVSQNPRHKITKRGQNVTFRCDPISEHNRLYWYRQTLGQGPEFLTYFQNEAQLEKSRLLSDRFSAERPKGSFSTLEIQRTEQGDSAMYLCASSPWTGVGYTFGSGTRLTVV.

This clone was counted a few times. The chain combines TRBV29-1 with TRBJ2-2; D not resolved. Germline loops: CDR1 SQVTM, CDR2 ANQGSEA. Trimming shortened V by 3 bases and J by 6 bases, and 11 bases separated the two germline ends. The length of the CDR3 is 13 residues. CDR3 sequence: CSVDRILPGELFF. CDR3 nucleotide sequence: TGCAGCGTTGACAGGATCCTCCCCGGGGAGCTGTTTTTT.

The CDR3 sequence: CASSLTKQGLLGHTEAFF. DNA of the CDR3: TGTGCCAGCAGCTTAACAAAGCAGGGATTGTTGGGGCACACTGAAGCTTTCTTT. The gene calls are TRBV11-2 and TRBJ1-1; weak D call: TRBD1 (5 bases). V was pared by 2 bases and J by 3 bases, with 22 bases between. Germline assignment: CDR1 SGHAT and CDR2 FQNNGV. The CDR3 length is 18 residues.

This clone was counted a few times. The CDR3 here is CAWSPAGGTVQPQHF. The CDR3 DNA sequence: TGTGCCTGGAGTCCGGCGGGGGGAACGGTTCAGCCCCAGCATTTT. This chain uses TRBV30 with TRBJ1-5, with D perhaps TRBD1 (5 bases). The CDR3 contains 15 residues. CDR1 is GTSNPN, CDR2 SVGIG, per germline (reference sequence). Trimming took off 2 bases at V and 6 bases at J, with 17 bases between the two ends.

The V and J genes are TRBV19 and TRBJ1-2; weak D call: TRBD1 (6 bases). Germline CDR1 reads LNHDA; CDR2 reads SQIVND (reference sequence). The V end lost 4 bases, the J end lost 3 bases, and 24 bases lay between the germline ends. This CDR3 comprises 18 residues. The CDR3 loop reads CASSSRGRGLPRDYGYTF. The CDR3 region has the DNA TGTGCCAGTAGTAGCCGGGGCAGGGGATTGCCCAGGGACTATGGCTACACCTTC.

The chain joins TRBV5-1 to TRBJ1-1; tentatively, D is TRBD1 (5 bases). This CDR3 contains 16 residues. V lost 3 bases, J lost 5 bases, and 20 bases lay in between. In germline, CDR1 is SGHRS, CDR2 YFSETQ. CDR3 in amino acids: CASSSRGRAGGTEAFF. The DNA of the CDR3 is TGCGCCAGCAGCTCTAGGGGCCGAGCAGGAGGGACTGAAGCTTTCTTT.

The rearrangement links TRBV5-5 to TRBJ2-1, with a possible D match to TRBD1 (5 bases). V was pared by 5 bases and J by 5 bases, with 14 bases between. The CDR3 is 14 amino acids. Germline lookup yields CDR1 SGHKS and CDR2 YYEKEE (reference sequence). CDR3 bases: TGTGCCAGCAGTCCACATACAGGAGACAATGAGCAGTTCTTC. Translating it yields CASSPHTGDNEQFF. The whole variable domain, filled in from reference TRBV5-5 and TRBJ2-1, reads DAGVTQSPTHLIKTRGQQVTLRCSPISGHKSVSWYQQVLGQGPQFIFQYYEKEERGRGNFPDRFSARQFPNYSSELNVNALLLGDSALYLCASSPHTGDNEQFFGPGTRLTVL.

In regard to this clone: The junction shows a germline mismatch at one end, possibly a read error. V usage is TRBV4-1 and J usage is TRBJ2-6, with 8 bases lining up with TRBD1. CDR1 and CDR2 (germline): MGHRA, YSYEKL. The CDR3 extends over 16 amino acids. CDR3 sequence (DNA): TGCGCCAGCAGCCCGGACAGGGTTCGCGGGGCCAACGGCCTGACTTTC. This codes for CASSPDRVRGANGLTF.

This clone was counted a few times. The chain uses TRBV9 and TRBJ1-4; 8 bases fit TRBD1. The CDR3 runs 14 residues. Germline values: CDR1 SGDLS, CDR2 YYNGEE. V shed 3 bases and J 9 bases; nucleotides not matched to a gene: 7. This CDR3 is CASSETGAEKKLFF. The CDR3 region has the DNA TGTGCCAGCAGCGAGACAGGGGCTGAGAAAAAACTGTTTTTT.

This rearrangement joins TRBV5-1 to TRBJ1-1; 12 nucleotides align to TRBD1. Germline V CDR1 and CDR2: SGHRS, YFSETQ. J was trimmed by 0 bases and V by 5 bases; bases with no gene match: 5. This CDR3 is built from 16 residues. The CDR3, as DNA: TGCGCCAGCAGACTGGGACAGGGGGCGTTGAACACTGAAGCTTTCTTT. It encodes CASRLGQGALNTEAFF.

The chain combines TRBV28 with TRBJ1-4; 12 bases agree with TRBD1. Germline loops: CDR1 MDHEN, CDR2 SYDVKM. The CDR3 totals 15 residues. The V gene end was trimmed by 2 bases and the J gene end by 5 bases; junction bases not matched to a gene: 0. The CDR3 spells CASSLGTGGNEKLFF. CDR3 DNA sequence: TGTGCCAGCAGTTTAGGGACAGGGGGCAATGAAAAACTGTTTTTT.

J is TRBJ1-4 and V is TRBV29-1; 9 bases map to TRBD1. V was pared by 0 bases and J by 8 bases, with 7 bases of the junction left unmatched. This CDR3 has 15 amino acids. From germline, CDR1 is SQVTM and CDR2 ANQGSEA. CDR3 in DNA: TGCAGCGTTGAAGAAGGGACAGGGTTGCAGGAAAAACTGTTTTTT. Translated, it gives CSVEEGTGLQEKLFF.

The count of this clone is one. CDR3 sequence: CASSPETGRSEAFF. CDR3 DNA sequence: TGTGCCAGCAGCCCGGAGACAGGGAGGAGTGAAGCTTTCTTT. This rearrangement joins TRBV9 to TRBJ1-1; TRBD1 matches at 7 bases. The CDR3 loop spans 14 amino acids. Trimming removed 4 bases from V and 7 bases from J; junction bases left unmatched: 10. Germline CDR1 is SGDLS and CDR2 is YYNGEE.

This sequence joins TRBV29-1 and TRBJ2-7; 11 bases are shared with TRBD2. CDR3 length: 14 amino acids. The ends lost 6 bases at V and 2 bases at J; junction bases unmatched: 6. Germline loops: CDR1 SQVTM, CDR2 ANQGSEA. CDR3 coding DNA: TGCAGCGTCACCGGGACTAGCGGTACCTACGAGCAGTACTTC. Translation: CSVTGTSGTYEQYF.

The chain has TRBV7-9 and TRBJ2-7; 12 bases fit TRBD1. Trimming at V came to 7 bases and at J to 5 bases, leaving 9 bases not matched to a gene. CDR3 size: 15 residues. Germline values: CDR1 SEHNR, CDR2 FQNEAQ (reference sequence). The CDR3 spells CASITGTGGRHEQYF. CDR3 DNA: TGTGCCAGCATAACCGGGACAGGGGGCCGCCACGAGCAGTACTTC.

The chain carries TRBV7-9 and TRBJ2-3; TRBD2 is a possible D gene (6 bases). Trimming took 5 bases from V and 2 from J, leaving 17 bases between them. The length of the CDR3 is 16 residues. CDR1 and CDR2 from the germline V gene are SEHNR and FQNEAQ (reference sequence). CDR3 DNA sequence: TGTGCCAGCAGCCCCCCGTCGGCTAGCGACACAGATACGCAGTATTTT. Encoded protein: CASSPPSASDTDTQYF.

This clone has more than one count but fewer than ten. V gene TRBV5-1 combines with J gene TRBJ1-4, with TRBD1 identical over 11 bases. This CDR3 has 14 residues. CDR1 is SGHRS, CDR2 YFSETQ, per germline. The V gene end was trimmed by 5 bases and the J gene end by 6 bases; junction bases not matched to a gene: 3. The CDR3 reads CASRPGQGDEKLFF. The CDR3 nucleotides read TGCGCCAGCAGGCCGGGACAGGGGGATGAAAAACTGTTTTTT.

This clone showed up just once. The chain couples TRBV6-5 to TRBJ1-4; no definite D call. The CDR3 runs to 15 residues. Germline loops: CDR1 MNHEY, CDR2 SVGAGI. Trimming removed 2 bases at V and 1 base at J, with 8 bases between. The CDR3 reads CASSYSFVTNEKLFF. The CDR3 bases are TGTGCCAGCAGTTACAGCTTCGTAACTAATGAAAAACTGTTTTTT.

The J gene is TRBJ2-1, the V gene TRBV10-1; D is ambiguous. Germline V CDR1 and CDR2: WNHNN, SYGVQD (reference sequence). V lost 0 bases and J lost 5, with 8 bases in between. CDR3 length: 14 residues. The CDR3 DNA follows: TGCGCCAGCAGTGAGTCTGGTACTGACAATGAGCAGTTCTTC. This codes for CASSESGTDNEQFF.

The chain joins TRBV5-1 to TRBJ2-5; the D gene is possibly TRBD2 (5 bases). The DNA matches TRBJ2-7 better at its end, which makes the J call doubtful. Germline V gives CDR1 SGHRS, CDR2 YFSETQ. The CDR3 loop spans 12 amino acids. The CDR3 reads CASSTDSYEQYF. The CDR3, as DNA: TGCGCCAGCAGCACGGACTCGTACGAGCAGTACTTC.

The V and J genes are TRBV7-2 and TRBJ1-2, with 9 bases fitting TRBD1. CDR3 length equals 16 residues. V trimming: 5 bases; J trimming: 5 bases; junction bases outside the gene matches: 12. CDR1 and CDR2 from the germline V gene are SGHTA and FQGNSA. The CDR3 loop reads CASSPTTGGDRYGYTF. Written as DNA, the CDR3 is TGTGCCAGCAGCCCAACGACAGGGGGAGACCGTTATGGCTACACCTTC.